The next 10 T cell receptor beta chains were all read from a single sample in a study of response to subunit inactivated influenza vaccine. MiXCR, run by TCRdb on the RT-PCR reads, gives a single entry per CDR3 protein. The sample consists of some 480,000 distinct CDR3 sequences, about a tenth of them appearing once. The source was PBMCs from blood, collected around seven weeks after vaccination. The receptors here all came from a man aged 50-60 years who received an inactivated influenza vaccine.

CDR3 DNA: TGTGCCAGCTCACCGGGACTAGCGGGAGTTATCTACAATGAGCAGTTCTTC. Protein product: CASSPGLAGVIYNEQFF. The rearrangement links TRBV18 to TRBJ2-1, with 14 bases identical to TRBD2. Per the germline V gene, CDR1 is KGHSH and CDR2 is LQKENI. J gave up 3 bases and V 3 bases, and 4 bases lay outside the gene matches. The CDR3 sequence is 17 residues long.

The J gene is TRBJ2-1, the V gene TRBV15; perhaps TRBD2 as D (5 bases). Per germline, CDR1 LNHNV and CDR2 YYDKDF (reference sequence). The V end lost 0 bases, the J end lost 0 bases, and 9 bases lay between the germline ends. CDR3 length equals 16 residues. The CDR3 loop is CATSRDRSGSYNEQFF. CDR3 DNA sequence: TGTGCCACCAGCAGAGATCGAAGCGGCTCCTACAATGAGCAGTTCTTC.

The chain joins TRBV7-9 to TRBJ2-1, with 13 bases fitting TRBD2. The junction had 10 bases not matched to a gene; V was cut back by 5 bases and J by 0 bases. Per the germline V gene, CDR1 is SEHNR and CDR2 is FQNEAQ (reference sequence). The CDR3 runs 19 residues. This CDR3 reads CASSRARGTSGASYNEQFF. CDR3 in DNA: TGTGCCAGCAGCCGGGCTAGAGGGACTAGCGGGGCCTCCTACAATGAGCAGTTCTTC.

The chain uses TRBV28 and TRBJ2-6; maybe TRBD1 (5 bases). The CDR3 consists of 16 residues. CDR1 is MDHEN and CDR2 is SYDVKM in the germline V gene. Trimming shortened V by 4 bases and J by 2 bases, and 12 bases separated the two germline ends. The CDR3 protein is CASSSGTGPGANVLTF. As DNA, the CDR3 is TGTGCCAGCAGTTCCGGTACAGGTCCTGGGGCCAACGTCCTGACTTTC.

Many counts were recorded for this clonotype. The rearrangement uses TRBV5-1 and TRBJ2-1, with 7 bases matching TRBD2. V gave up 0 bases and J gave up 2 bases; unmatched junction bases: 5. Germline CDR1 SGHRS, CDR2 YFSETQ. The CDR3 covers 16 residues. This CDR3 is CASSLGAGVAYNEQFF. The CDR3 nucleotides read TGCGCCAGCAGCTTGGGGGCGGGGGTGGCCTACAATGAGCAGTTCTTC.

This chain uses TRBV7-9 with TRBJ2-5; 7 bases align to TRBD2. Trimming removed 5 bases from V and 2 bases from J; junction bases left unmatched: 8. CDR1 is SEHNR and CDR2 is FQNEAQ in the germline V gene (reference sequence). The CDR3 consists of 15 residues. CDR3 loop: CASSKRGEEQETQYF. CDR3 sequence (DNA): TGTGCCAGCAGCAAACGGGGGGAGGAACAAGAGACCCAGTACTTC.

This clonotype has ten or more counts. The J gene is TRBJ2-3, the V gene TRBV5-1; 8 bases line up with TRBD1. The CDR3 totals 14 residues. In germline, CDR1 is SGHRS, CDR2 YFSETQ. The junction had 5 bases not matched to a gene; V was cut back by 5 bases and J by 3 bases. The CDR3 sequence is CASRDRETTDTQYF. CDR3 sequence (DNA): TGCGCCAGCAGGGACAGGGAAACAACAGATACGCAGTATTTT.

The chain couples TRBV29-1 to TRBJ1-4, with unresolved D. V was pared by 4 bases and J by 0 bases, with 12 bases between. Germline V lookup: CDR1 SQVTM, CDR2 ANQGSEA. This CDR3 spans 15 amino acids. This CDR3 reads CSVVLPGATNEKLFF. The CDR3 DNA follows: TGCAGCGTTGTATTACCGGGAGCAACTAATGAAAAACTGTTTTTT.

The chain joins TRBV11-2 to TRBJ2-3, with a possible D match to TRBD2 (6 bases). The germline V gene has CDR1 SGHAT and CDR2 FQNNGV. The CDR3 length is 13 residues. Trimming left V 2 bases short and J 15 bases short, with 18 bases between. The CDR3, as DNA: TGTGCCAGCAGCTTATCCTCATTGGCGGGACTCTATTTT. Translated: CASSLSSLAGLYF.

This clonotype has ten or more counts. The CDR3 coding sequence is TGTGCCAGCAGCTTAGTAGCGGGCGCCACAGATACGCAGTATTTT. It is translated as CASSLVAGATDTQYF. V gene TRBV7-7 combines with J gene TRBJ2-3; 7 positions match TRBD2. The CDR3 runs 15 residues. Germline V gene data show CDR1 as SSHAT and CDR2 as FNYEAQ (reference sequence). With 1 base clipped from V and 2 bases from J, the junction kept 3 bases outside the gene matches.